These 8 T cell receptor beta chains were sequenced from one sample in a study of response to subunit inactivated influenza vaccine. MiXCR, applied by TCRdb to the RT-PCR reads, yields one record per CDR3 protein. The sample has approximately 570,000 distinct CDR3 sequences; about 8% are singletons. Specimen: PBMCs from blood, collected less than 25 months after vaccination. These receptors all stem from a man in his fifties or sixties who received an inactivated influenza vaccine.

This clonotype was seen a few times. The chain has TRBV29-1 and TRBJ1-5, with 7 bases matching TRBD1. Germline V gives CDR1 SQVTM, CDR2 ANQGSEA. This CDR3 is built from 14 residues. The V segment lost 6 bases and the J segment 1 base; nucleotides outside the gene matches: 6. DNA of the CDR3: TGCAGCGTCAGGGGGGGCGGAAGCAATCAGCCCCAGCATTTT. It translates to CSVRGGGSNQPQHF.

The table lists this clonotype with many counts. This chain joins TRBV12-5 and TRBJ2-2; possible D gene TRBD1, 5 bases. CDR1 and CDR2 (germline): LGHNT, FRNRAP. Between the trimmed V and J ends, which lost 7 bases and 6 bases, there was a span of 15 bases. The CDR3 runs 14 residues. The chain's CDR3 is CASAADSGAGELFF. As DNA, the CDR3 is TGTGCTAGTGCCGCCGACAGTGGGGCCGGGGAGCTGTTTTTT. Full variable domain (remainder filled in from reference TRBV12-5 and TRBJ2-2): DARVTQTPRHKVTEMGQEVTMRCQPILGHNTVFWYRQTMMQGLELLAYFRNRAPLDDSGMPKDRFSAEMPDATLATLKIQPSEPRDSAVYFCASAADSGAGELFFGEGSRLTVL.

Concerning this clonotype itself: A much larger clonotype is one base distant, so this may be a read error. DNA for the CDR3: TGTGCCAGCAGGCATATAGGGGCTGGGGCCAACGTCCTGACTTTC. Residues: CASRHIGAGANVLTF. The chain carries TRBV3-1 and TRBJ2-6, with D possibly matching TRBD1 (5 bases). V lost 6 bases and J 2 bases, leaving 11 bases between the germline ends. The CDR3 has 15 amino acids. Germline lookup yields CDR1 LGHDT and CDR2 YNNKEL (reference sequence). Variable domain in full (rest from reference TRBV3-1 and TRBJ2-6): DTAVSQTPKYLVTQMGNDKSIKCEQNLGHDTMYWYKQDSKKFLKIMFSYNNKELIINETVPNRFSPKSPDKAHLNLHINSLELGDSAVYFCASRHIGAGANVLTFGAGSRLTVL.

This clonotype was counted ten times or more. This chain links TRBV7-2 with TRBJ1-6; TRBD1 aligns across 7 bases. J lost 10 bases, V lost 1 base, and 4 bases had no gene match. Germline lookup yields CDR1 SGHTA and CDR2 FQGNSA. The CDR3 consists of 14 residues. CDR3 nucleotide sequence: TGTGCCAGCAGCTTAGGACAGACAGGGTCACCCCTCCACTTT. Amino acids: CASSLGQTGSPLHF.

This clonotype occurred a few times. The V call is TRBV20-1, the J call TRBJ2-7; 10 nucleotides agree with TRBD2. Germline assignment: CDR1 DFQATT and CDR2 SNEGSKA (reference sequence). The J segment lost 2 bases and the V segment lost 0 bases, leaving 1 base of the junction unmatched. This CDR3 spans 14 amino acids. CDR3 region: CSARESGRAYEQYF. As DNA, the CDR3 is TGCAGTGCTAGAGAAAGCGGGAGGGCCTACGAGCAGTACTTC.

This clonotype came up a few times. The gene calls are TRBV7-9 and TRBJ2-3; D unclear. V lost 1 base and J lost 5, with 19 bases in between. This CDR3 contains 17 residues. The germline V gene has CDR1 SEHNR and CDR2 FQNEAQ (reference sequence). The DNA of the CDR3 is TGTGCCAGCAGCTTAGGCGTCGGCGCCACGACCGGAGATACGCAGTATTTT. Protein product: CASSLGVGATTGDTQYF.

This clonotype was seen ten or more times. The V call is TRBV10-3, the J call TRBJ2-3; D may match TRBD1 or TRBD2 (5 bases each). V was shortened by 3 bases and J by 2 bases, with 9 bases between the two germline ends. The CDR3 sequence is 14 residues long. Germline-derived CDR1 and CDR2 are ENHRY and SYGVKD. The CDR3 region has the DNA TGTGCCATCAGTGATGGGACCGCCACAGATACGCAGTATTTT. Protein: CAISDGTATDTQYF.

In the case of this clonotype: Since a much larger clone is just one base distant, this may be a read error. This likely comes from a read error, as the CDR3 has no conserved phenylalanine or tryptophan at its end. This chain joins TRBV20-1 and TRBJ2-7, with TRBD2 identical over 12 bases. The CDR3 runs 14 residues. The V and J ends lost 6 bases and 3 bases, in that order; junction bases with no gene match: 6. The germline V gene has CDR1 DFQATT and CDR2 SNEGSKA (reference sequence). CDR3 sequence (DNA): TGCAGTGCCCTCACACTAGCGGGAGGCTACGAGCAGTACTCC. Its protein is CSALTLAGGYEQYS.